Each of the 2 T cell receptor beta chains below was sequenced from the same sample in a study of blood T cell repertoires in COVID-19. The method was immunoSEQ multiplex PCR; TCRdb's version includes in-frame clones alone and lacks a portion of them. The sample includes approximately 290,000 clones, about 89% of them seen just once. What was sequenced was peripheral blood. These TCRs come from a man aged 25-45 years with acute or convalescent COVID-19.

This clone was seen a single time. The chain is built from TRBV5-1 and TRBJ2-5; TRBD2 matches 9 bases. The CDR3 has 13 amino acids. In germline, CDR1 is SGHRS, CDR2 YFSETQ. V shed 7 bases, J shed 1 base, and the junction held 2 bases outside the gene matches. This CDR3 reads CASGSGGQETQYF. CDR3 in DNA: TGCGCCAGCGGTAGCGGGGGCCAAGAGACCCAGTACTTC.

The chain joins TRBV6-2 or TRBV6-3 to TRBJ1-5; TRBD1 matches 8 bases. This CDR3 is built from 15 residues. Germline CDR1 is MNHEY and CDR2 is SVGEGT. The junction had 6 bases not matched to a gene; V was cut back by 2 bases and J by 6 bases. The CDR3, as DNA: TGTGCCAGCAGTTACAACTCAGGGGGCGGTCAGCCCCAGCATTTT. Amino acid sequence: CASSYNSGGGQPQHF.